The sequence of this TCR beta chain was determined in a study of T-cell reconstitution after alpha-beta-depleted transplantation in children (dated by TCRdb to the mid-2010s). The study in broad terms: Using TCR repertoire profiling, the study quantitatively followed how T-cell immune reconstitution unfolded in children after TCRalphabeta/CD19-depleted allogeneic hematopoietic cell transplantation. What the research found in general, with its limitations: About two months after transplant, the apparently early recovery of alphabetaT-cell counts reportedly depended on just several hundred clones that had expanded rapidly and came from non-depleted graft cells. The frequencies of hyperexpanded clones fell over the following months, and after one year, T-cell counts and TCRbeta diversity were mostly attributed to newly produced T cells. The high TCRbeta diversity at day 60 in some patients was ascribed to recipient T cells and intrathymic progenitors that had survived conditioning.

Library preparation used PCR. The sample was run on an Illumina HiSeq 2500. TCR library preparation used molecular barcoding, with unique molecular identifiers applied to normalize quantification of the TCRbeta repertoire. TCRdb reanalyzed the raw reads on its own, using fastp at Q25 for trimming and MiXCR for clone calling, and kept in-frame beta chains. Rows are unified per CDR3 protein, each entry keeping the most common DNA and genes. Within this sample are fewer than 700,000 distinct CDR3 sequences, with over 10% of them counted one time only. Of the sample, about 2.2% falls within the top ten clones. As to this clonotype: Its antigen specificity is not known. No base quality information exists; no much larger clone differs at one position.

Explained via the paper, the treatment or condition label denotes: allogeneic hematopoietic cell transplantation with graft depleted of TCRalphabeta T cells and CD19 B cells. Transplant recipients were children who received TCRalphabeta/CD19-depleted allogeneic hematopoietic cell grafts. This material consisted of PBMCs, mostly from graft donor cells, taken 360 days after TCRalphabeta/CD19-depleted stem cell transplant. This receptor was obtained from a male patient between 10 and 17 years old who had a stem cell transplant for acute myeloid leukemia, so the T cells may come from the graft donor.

The CDR3 reads as follows: CSARVEAGGNYLSGEQYF. In nucleotides, the sequence is TGCAGTGCTAGAGTCGAGGCGGGAGGGAACTATTTGTCGGGCGAGCAGTACTTC. The V and J segments used are TRBV20-1 and TRBJ2-7; 9 nucleotides in the junction match TRBD2. Compared with germline, V lacks 1 base and J lacks 6 bases; bases without a gene match: 19. CDR1 DFQATT and CDR2 SNEGSKA are derived from the germline V gene (reference sequence). Reading from cysteine to phenylalanine, the CDR3 counts 18 amino acids. The kept DNA is CDR3 alone, 54 bases in frame from the first base.